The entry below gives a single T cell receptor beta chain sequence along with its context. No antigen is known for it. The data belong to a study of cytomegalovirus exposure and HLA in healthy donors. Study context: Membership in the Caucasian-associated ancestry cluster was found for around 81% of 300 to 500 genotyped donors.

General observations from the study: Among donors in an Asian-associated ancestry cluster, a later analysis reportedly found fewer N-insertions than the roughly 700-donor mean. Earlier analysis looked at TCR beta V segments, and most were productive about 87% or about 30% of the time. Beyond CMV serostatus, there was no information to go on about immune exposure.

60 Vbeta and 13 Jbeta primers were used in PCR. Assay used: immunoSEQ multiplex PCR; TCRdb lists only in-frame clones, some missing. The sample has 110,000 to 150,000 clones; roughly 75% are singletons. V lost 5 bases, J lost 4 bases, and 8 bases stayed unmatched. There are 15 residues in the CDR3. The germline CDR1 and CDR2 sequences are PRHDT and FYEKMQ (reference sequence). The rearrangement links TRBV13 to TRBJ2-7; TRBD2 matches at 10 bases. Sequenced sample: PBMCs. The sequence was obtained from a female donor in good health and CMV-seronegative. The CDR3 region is CASSPGLAGVYEQYF. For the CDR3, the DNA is TGTGCCAGCAGCCCTGGCCTAGCGGGAGTGTACGAGCAGTACTTC.